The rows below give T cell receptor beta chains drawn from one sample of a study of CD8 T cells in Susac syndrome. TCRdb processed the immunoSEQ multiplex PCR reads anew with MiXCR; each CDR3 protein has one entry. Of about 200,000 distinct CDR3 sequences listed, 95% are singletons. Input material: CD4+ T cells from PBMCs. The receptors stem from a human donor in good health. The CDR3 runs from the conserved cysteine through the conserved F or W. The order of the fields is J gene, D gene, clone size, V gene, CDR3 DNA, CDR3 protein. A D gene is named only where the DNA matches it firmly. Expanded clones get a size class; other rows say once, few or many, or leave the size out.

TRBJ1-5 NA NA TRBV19 TGTGCCACAGCCGGGGGGGCCGGTCAGCCCCAGCATTTT CATAGGAGQPQHF
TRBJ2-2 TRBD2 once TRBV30 TGTGCCTGGACCCCGGGACTAGCCGTCACCGGGGAGCTGTTTTTT CAWTPGLAVTGELFF
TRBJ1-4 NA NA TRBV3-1 TGTGCCAGCAGCCAAGAAGGAGGATGGCGAGAAAAACTGTTTTTT CASSQEGGWREKLFF
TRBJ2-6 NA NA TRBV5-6 TGTGCCAGCAGCTTGGGATCGACAGGAGCCGGGGCCAACGTCCTGACTTTC CASSLGSTGAGANVLTF
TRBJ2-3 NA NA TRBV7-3 TGTGCCAGCAGCTTAGGCACAGGGACCGATACGCAGTATTTT CASSLGTGTDTQYF
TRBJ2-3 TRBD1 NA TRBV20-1 TGCAGTGCGATCGGGACAGGGAAGACAGATACGCAGTATTTT CSAIGTGKTDTQYF
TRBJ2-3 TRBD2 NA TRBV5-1 TGCGCCAGCAGAGAGGTGGGACTATTCACAGATACGCAGTATTTT CASREVGLFTDTQYF
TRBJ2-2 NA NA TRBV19 TGTGCCAGTAGTATATCTCTCGGCGCTTCGAACACCGGGGAGCTGTTTTTT CASSISLGASNTGELFF
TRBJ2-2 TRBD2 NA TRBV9 TGTGCCAGCAGCGTAGGGCTAGCGGGGACCACCGGGGAGCTGTTTTTT CASSVGLAGTTGELFF
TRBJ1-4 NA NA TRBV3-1 TGTGCCAGCAGCCGAGACAGTTCCGGCCTCATAAATGAAAAACTGTTTTTT CASSRDSSGLINEKLFF
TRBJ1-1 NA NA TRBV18 TGTGCCAGCTCACCATACGGGGGATTATTCACTGAAGCTTTCTTT CASSPYGGLFTEAFF
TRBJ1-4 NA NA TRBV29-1 TGCAGCGTATCCTCCAATAATGAAAAACTGTTTTTT CSVSSNNEKLFF
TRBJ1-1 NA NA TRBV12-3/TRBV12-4 TGTGCCAGCAGTTTAGCGCTGGGAGGGTTGAACACTGAAGCTTTCTTT CASSLALGGLNTEAFF
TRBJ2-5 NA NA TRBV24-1 TGTGCCACCAGTACAGGAGGGAGTATAGAGACCCAGTACTTC CATSTGGSIETQYF
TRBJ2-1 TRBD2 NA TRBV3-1 TGTGCCAGCAGCCGAGACCGACTAGCGGGGAATGAGCAGTTCTTC CASSRDRLAGNEQFF
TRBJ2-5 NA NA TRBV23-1 TGCGCCAGCAGTCAATCAGGGGGTCCAGGAGAGACCCAGTACTTC CASSQSGGPGETQYF
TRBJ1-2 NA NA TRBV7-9 TGTGCCAGCAGCTTAGACCTGGTGGGATCGGGCGGCTACACCTTC CASSLDLVGSGGYTF
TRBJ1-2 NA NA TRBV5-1 TGCGCCAGCAGCCGAGAACAGCAAATGGACTATGGCTACACCTTC CASSREQQMDYGYTF
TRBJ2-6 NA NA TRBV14 TGTGCCAGCAGCCAACGCGGCGTCATATCTGGGGCCAACGTCCTGACTTTC CASSQRGVISGANVLTF
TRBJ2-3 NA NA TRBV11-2 TGTGCCAGCAGTCCATACTCCTATACGCAGTATTTT CASSPYSYTQYF
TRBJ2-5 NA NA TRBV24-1 TGTGCCACCAGTCTCTCCACGGGGGTCGAGACCCAGTACTTC CATSLSTGVETQYF
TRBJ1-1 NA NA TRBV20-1 TGCAGTGCTAGTCCACCCGGGGGGAACACTGAAGCTTTCTTT CSASPPGGNTEAFF
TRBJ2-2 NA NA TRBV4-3 TGCGCCAGCAGCCAAGATCAGGTCGGGGAGCTGTTTTTT CASSQDQVGELFF
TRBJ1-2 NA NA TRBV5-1 TGCGCCAGCAGCACGAGGGGAAGAGCTAACTATGGCTACACCTTC CASSTRGRANYGYTF
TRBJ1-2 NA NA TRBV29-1 TGCAGCGTTGCCGCGGGAGGGATTTCTGGCTACACCTTC CSVAAGGISGYTF
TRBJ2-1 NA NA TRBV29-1 TGCAGCGTTGTAGTTAGCGGCAACAATGAGCAGTTCTTC CSVVVSGNNEQFF
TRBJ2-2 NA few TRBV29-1 TGCAGCGTTGTTGGGGCCGGGGAGCTGTTTTTT CSVVGAGELFF
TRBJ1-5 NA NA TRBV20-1 TGCAGTGCTAGTTCAGGGGTAGGAGGCAATCAGCCCCAGCATTTT CSASSGVGGNQPQHF
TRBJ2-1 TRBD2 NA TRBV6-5 TGTGCCAGCAGCCTACTAGCGGGGGTTTTCAATGAGCAGTTCTTC CASSLLAGVFNEQFF
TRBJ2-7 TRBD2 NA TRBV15 TGTGCCACCAGCAGGGGACTAGCGGTGGACTACGAGCAGTACTTC CATSRGLAVDYEQYF
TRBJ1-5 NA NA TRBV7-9 TGTGCCAGCAGCTTAGCTTCCTTAGGTCAGCCCCAGCATTTT CASSLASLGQPQHF
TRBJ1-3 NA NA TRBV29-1 TGCAGCGTTGGAGGTGCTGGAAACACCATATATTTT CSVGGAGNTIYF
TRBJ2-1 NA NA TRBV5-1 TGCGCCAGCAAGGACATACTTAACAATGAGCAGTTCTTC CASKDILNNEQFF
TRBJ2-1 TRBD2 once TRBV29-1 TGCAGCGTTGGTGAGACTAGCGGGTCGAGCTCCTACAATGAGCAGTTCTTC CSVGETSGSSSYNEQFF
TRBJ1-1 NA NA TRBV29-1 TGCAGCGTCGAGAGTATCATGAACACTGAAGCTTTCTTT CSVESIMNTEAFF
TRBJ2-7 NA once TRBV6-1 TGTGCCAGCAGTGAAATCGGCCAAGGGGCTGGGGATTCCCACGAGCAGTACTTC CASSEIGQGAGDSHEQYF
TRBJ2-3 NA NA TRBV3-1 TGTGCCAGCAGCTCCCAAGTGGATACGCAGTATTTT CASSSQVDTQYF
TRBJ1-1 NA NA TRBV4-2 TGTGCCAGCAGCCAGTCCCTGGGTGGCACTGAAGCTTTCTTT CASSQSLGGTEAFF
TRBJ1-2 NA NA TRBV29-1 TGCAGCGTTGAAGGAACAGGTGGGGACTATGGCTACACCTTC CSVEGTGGDYGYTF
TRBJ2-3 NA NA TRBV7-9 TGTGCCAGCAGCTTAGGCGGGCCTGCATCAGATACGCAGTATTTT CASSLGGPASDTQYF
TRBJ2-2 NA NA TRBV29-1 TGCAGCGTTGAAACGACACAGTACACCGGGGAGCTGTTTTTT CSVETTQYTGELFF
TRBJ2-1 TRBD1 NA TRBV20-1 TGCAGTGCGAAGCCCTTGACAGGGGCGTACAATGAGCAGTTCTTC CSAKPLTGAYNEQFF